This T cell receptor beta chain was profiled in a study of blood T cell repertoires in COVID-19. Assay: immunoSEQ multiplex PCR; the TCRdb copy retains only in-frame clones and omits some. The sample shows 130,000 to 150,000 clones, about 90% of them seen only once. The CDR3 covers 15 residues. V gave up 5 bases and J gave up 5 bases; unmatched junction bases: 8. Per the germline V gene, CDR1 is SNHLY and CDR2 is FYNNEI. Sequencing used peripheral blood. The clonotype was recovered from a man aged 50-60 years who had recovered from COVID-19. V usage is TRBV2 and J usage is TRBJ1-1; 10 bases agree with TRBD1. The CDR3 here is CASSRTRDRGTEAFF. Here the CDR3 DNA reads TGTGCCAGCAGTCGAACCCGGGACAGGGGTACTGAAGCTTTCTTT.